This T cell receptor beta chain originates from a study of metastatic and nonmetastatic thyroid tumors. Study-level background: Repertoires of blood and of tissue (tumor or nodule) from malignant and benign thyroid patients were compared.

Original processing notes: Using the CDR3 differences seen across clinicopathological groups, the authors built a distant-metastasis classifier for papillary thyroid cancer, which was meant to discriminate distant-metastatic patients. TCRdb re-called clones via MiXCR from the PCR reads. What appears here as the V and J calls and clone size reflects TCRdb's work, not the paper's. There are some 8,000 clones in the sample; 44% occur only once, and roughly 33% lies in the top ten. CDR1 DFQATT and CDR2 SNEGSKA come from the germline V gene (reference sequence). There are 18 residues in the CDR3. V lost 5 bases, J lost 2 bases, and 18 bases stayed unmatched. Prior to thyroid surgery, none of the patients had received any treatment. Findings and limits, study-wide: Malignant tumors reportedly showed significantly higher TCR beta diversity than benign nodules in both blood and tumor.

This clone occurred a few times. Its specificity is not known. The chain links TRBV20-1 to TRBJ1-2, with 9 bases identical to TRBD1. This TCR came from a male donor with papillary thyroid cancer or a benign thyroid nodule (not recorded which). Some clones in this sample may be carry-over from other donors' samples. Sequenced material: tumor tissue. The DNA for the CDR3 is TGCAGTGCTGAGCCGGGACAGGGCCCCGATATTCCAAACTATGGCTACACCTTC. Its protein product is CSAEPGQGPDIPNYGYTF.